The clone carrying this TCR beta chain has just one count. What it binds is not known. Some clones are missing from TCRdb's copy, which holds only in-frame ones; the method was immunoSEQ multiplex PCR. The sample carries 85,000 to 90,000 clones, 70% to 90% recorded once. This sample was included in a study of identifying expanded T cells in peripheral blood. Healthy donors had no documented immune events, such as infections, while sampled. Study conclusions and caveats: Across healthy donors, higher total template counts meant significantly greater approximately two-week count variance. Technical replicates showed roughly 1.2 changed clones; about two weeks around 15; four weeks 19.

The sequenced material came from blood. This TCR came from a person aged 18 to 70 in good health.

The CDR3 spells CAIRHETEAFF. CDR3 sequence (DNA): TGTGCCATCAGGCATGAAACCGAAGCTTTCTTT. The chain joins TRBV10-3 to TRBJ1-1; no clear D. The CDR3 covers 11 residues. Trimming took off 6 bases at V and 8 bases at J, with 10 bases between the two ends. Germline CDR1 ENHRY, CDR2 SYGVKD.